The following is a T cell receptor (beta chain) sequence with its context. 13 Jbeta primers and 60 Vbeta primers were used for the PCR. The table came from immunoSEQ multiplex PCR; TCRdb's copy has only in-frame clones and leaves some out. There are 65,000 to 85,000 clones in the sample; around 66% occur only once, and over 4.5% lies in the top ten. The record originates from a study of cytomegalovirus exposure and HLA in healthy donors. Across the study: When about 400 donors were genotyped, about 80% of them were found to fall in the Caucasian-associated ancestry cluster.

Losses at the gene ends were 0 bases for V and 6 bases for J; bases not matched to a gene: 5. This CDR3 has 15 amino acids. Germline loops: CDR1 SGHRS, CDR2 YFSETQ. This sequence originates from a man between 60 and 75 years old in good health and CMV-seropositive. This sequence joins TRBV5-1 and TRBJ1-5; 8 nucleotides line up with TRBD1. Specimen: PBMCs. As DNA, the CDR3 is TGCGCCAGCAGCTTGGCAGGGGGCGGTGGTCAGCCCCAGCATTTT. Translating it yields CASSLAGGGGQPQHF.